Listed here is a single T cell receptor (beta chain). This CDR3 spans 11 amino acids. Trimming shortened V by 3 bases and J by 5 bases, and 8 bases separated the two germline ends. CDR1 DFQATT and CDR2 SNEGSKA come from the germline V gene (reference sequence). This sample was included in a study of shared clonotypes between healthy human individuals. This table comes from immunoSEQ multiplex PCR, and its TCRdb copy is limited to in-frame clones, with some not included. The profile shows about 980,000 clones, around 80% of them singletons. The source is a man aged 18 to 30 in good health. This chain links TRBV20-1 with TRBJ2-7, with unresolved D. The sequenced sample consisted of memory CD4+ T cells sorted from blood. Sample subset: CD45RA-negative fraction. The CDR3 sequence: CSARLDHEQYF. The DNA of the CDR3 is TGCAGTGCTAGGTTGGACCACGAGCAGTACTTC.